This T cell receptor (beta chain) was observed in a study of blood T cell repertoires in COVID-19. About the study: The United States, Italy and Spain were the sources of the acute and convalescent COVID-19 samples. Sample material is recorded as cDNA or gDNA derived from T cells, B-cell-depleted T cells, or PBMCs.

Adults between roughly 18 and 90 years of age took part from 20 to 25 US areas. The CDR3 loop spans 15 amino acids. Germline V gene lookup returns CDR1 SGHTA and CDR2 FQGNSA. V dropped 3 bases and J dropped 1 base, with 10 bases sitting between them. As originally analysed: Scientists estimated how many nucleated cells there were by amplifying reference gene primers. Measured with immunoSEQ multiplex PCR; TCRdb has only the in-frame clones, and not every one. The DNA gave D and trimming, while V, J and clone size come from that table. The data show 200,000 or so clones, around 89% seen once. This chain links TRBV7-2 with TRBJ1-5; D not certain. The sequencing input was PBMCs or T cells enriched from blood (not recorded which). The TCR was taken from a woman between 40 and 55 years old with acute COVID-19. The CDR3: CASSFGLSSNQPQHF. The CDR3 DNA sequence: TGTGCCAGCAGCTTTGGGCTTTCGAGCAATCAGCCCCAGCATTTT.